The clone carrying this TCR beta chain came up many times. What it recognizes is unknown. This sample is part of a study of read filtering for tumor transcriptome and immune sequencing. About the study: DNase treatment preceded whole-transcriptome library preparation. RNA-seq yielded only roughly 80 to 1,300 TCR reads, IR-seq about 4.05 to 10.27 million.

The V end lost 2 bases, the J end lost 0 bases, and 11 bases lay between the germline ends. From germline, CDR1 is SGHTA and CDR2 FQGTGA. The CDR3 totals 16 residues. From around 0.4 ug of RNA, a library with molecular barcoded alpha/delta and beta/gamma adaptors was made. TCRdb re-derived calls from the reads in MiXCR, one entry per CDR3 protein. The table records tens of thousands of distinct CDR3 sequences, approximately 22% of them present only once. Study results and limitations: Approximately 82% of IR-seq clonotypes had a single read, yet these held 3.5% to 4.5% of reads.

The receptor was derived from a donor at least 40 years old with multiple myeloma. The sequencing sample was made of a population of CD138-negative cells sorted from bone marrow. This chain uses TRBV7-3 with TRBJ2-1; D possibly uses TRBD1 or TRBD2 (5 bases each). CDR3 DNA sequence: TGTGCCAGCAGCTTATGGGCAGGGAGCTCCTACAATGAGCAGTTCTTC. This translates into CASSLWAGSSYNEQFF.